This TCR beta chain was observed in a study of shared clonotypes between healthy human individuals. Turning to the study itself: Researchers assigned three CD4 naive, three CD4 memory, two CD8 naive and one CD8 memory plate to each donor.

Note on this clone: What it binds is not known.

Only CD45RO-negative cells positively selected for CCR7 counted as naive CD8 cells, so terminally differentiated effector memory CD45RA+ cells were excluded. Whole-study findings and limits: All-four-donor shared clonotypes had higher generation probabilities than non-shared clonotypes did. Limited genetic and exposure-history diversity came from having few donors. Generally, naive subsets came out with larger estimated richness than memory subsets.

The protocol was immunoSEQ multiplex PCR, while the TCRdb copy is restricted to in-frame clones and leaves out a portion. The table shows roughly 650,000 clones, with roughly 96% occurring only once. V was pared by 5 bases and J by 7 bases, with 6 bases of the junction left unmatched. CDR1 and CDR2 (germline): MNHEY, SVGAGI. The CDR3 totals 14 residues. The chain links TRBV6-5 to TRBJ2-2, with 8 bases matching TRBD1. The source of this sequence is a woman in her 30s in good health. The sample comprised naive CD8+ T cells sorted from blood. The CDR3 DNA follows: TGTGCCAGCAGTGCCGACAGGGGCGTCGGGGAGCTGTTTTTT. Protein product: CASSADRGVGELFF.